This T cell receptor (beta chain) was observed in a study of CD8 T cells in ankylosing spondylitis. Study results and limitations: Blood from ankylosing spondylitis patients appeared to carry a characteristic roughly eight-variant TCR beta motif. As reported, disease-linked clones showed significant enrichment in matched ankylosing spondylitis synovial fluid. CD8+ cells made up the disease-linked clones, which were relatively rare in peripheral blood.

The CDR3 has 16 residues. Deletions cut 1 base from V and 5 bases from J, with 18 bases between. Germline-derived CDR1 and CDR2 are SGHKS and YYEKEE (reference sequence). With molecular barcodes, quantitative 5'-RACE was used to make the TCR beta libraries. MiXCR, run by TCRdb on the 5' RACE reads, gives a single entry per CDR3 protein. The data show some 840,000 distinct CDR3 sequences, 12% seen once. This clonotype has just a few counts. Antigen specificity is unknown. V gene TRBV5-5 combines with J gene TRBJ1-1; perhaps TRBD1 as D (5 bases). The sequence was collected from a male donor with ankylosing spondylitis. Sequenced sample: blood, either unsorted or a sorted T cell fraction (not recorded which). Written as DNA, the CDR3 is TGTGCCAGCAGCTTGTTAACAGGCAGGGTTTGGACTGAAGCTTTCTTT. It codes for CASSLLTGRVWTEAFF.